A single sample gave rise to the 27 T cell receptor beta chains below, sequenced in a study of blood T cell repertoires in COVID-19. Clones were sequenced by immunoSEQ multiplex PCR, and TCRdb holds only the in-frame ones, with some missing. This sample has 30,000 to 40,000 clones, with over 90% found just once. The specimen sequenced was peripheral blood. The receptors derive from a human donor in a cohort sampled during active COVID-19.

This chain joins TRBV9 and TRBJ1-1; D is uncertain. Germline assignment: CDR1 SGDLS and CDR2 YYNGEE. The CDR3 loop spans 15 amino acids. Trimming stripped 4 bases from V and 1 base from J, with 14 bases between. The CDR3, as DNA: TGTGCCAGCAGCCTACTTTTTGGTGCGAACACTGAAGCTTTCTTT. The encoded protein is CASSLLFGANTEAFF.

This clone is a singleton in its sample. The DNA of the CDR3 is TGCGCCAGCAGTCAACTGGGGGCCGGGAATCAGCCCCAGCATTTT. This sequence encodes CASSQLGAGNQPQHF. The chain employs TRBV5-1 and TRBJ1-5; weak D call: TRBD1 (6 bases). CDR1 and CDR2 from the germline V gene are SGHRS and YFSETQ. Trimming cost V 5 bases and J 4 bases, with 16 bases left between them. This CDR3 has 15 residues.

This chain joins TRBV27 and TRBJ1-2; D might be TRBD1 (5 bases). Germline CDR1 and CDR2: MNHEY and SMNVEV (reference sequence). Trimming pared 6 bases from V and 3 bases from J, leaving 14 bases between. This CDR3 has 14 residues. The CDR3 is CASSGGGNYYGYTF. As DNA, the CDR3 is TGTGCCAGCAGCGGGGGTGGGAATTACTATGGCTACACCTTC.

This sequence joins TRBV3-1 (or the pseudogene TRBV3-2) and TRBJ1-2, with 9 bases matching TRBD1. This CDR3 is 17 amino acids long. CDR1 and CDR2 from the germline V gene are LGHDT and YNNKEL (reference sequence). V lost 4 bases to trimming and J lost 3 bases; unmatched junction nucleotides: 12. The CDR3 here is CASSRLPGQGRDYGYTF. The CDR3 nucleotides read TGTGCCAGCAGCCGACTACCGGGACAGGGTCGGGACTATGGCTACACCTTC.

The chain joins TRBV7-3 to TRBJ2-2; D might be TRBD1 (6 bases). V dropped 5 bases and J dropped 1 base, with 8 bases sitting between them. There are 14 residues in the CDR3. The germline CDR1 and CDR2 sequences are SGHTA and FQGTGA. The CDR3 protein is CASSQTGNTGELFF. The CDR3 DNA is TGTGCCAGCAGCCAGACAGGGAACACCGGGGAGCTGTTTTTT.

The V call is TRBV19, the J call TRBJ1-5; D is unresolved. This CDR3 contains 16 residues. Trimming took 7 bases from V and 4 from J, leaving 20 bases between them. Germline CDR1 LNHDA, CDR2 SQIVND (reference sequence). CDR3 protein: CASNPRSSYANQPQHF. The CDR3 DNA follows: TGTGCCAGTAATCCTCGATCTAGCTACGCTAATCAGCCCCAGCATTTT.

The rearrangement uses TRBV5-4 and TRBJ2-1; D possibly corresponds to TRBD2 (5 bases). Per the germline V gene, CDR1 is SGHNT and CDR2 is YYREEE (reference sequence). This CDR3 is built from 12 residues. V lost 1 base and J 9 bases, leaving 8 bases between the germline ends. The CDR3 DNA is TGTGCCAGCAGCTTGTCTAGCCGTGAGCAGTTCTTC. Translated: CASSLSSREQFF.

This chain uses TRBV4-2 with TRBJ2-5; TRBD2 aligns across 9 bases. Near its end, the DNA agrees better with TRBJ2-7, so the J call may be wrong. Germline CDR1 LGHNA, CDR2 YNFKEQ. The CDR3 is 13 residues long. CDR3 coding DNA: TGTGCCAGCGGCCTAGCGGGGAGCTACGAGCAGTACTTC. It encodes CASGLAGSYEQYF.

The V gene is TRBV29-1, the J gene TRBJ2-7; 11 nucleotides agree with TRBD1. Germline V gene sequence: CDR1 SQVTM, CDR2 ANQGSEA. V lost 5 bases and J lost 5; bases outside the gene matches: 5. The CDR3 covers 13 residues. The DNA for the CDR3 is TGCAGCGTTTCGCGGACAGGGGGCAACGAGCAGTACTTC. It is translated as CSVSRTGGNEQYF.

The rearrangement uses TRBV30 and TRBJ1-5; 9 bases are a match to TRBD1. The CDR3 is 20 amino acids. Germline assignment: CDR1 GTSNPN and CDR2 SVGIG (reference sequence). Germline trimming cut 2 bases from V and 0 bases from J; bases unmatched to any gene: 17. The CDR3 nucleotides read TGTGCCTGGAGTAGGGACCCGGGACAGGGTTATTTTTATAGCAATCAGCCCCAGCATTTT. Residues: CAWSRDPGQGYFYSNQPQHF. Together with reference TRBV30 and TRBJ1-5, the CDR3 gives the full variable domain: SQTIHQWPATLVQPVGSPLSLECTVEGTSNPNLYWYRQAAGRGLQLLFYSVGIGQISSEVPQNLSASRPQDRQFILSSKKLLLSDSGFYLCAWSRDPGQGYFYSNQPQHFGDGTRLSIL.

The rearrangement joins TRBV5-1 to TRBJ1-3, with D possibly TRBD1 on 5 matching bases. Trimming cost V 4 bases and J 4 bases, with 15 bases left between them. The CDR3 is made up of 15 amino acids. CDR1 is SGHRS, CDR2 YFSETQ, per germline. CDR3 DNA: TGCGCCAGCAGCCGGTTGGGGGGTGAGGGAAACACCATATATTTT. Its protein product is CASSRLGGEGNTIYF. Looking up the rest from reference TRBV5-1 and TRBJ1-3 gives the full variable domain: KAGVTQTPRYLIKTRGQQVTLSCSPISGHRSVSWYQQTPGQGLQFLFEYFSETQRNKGNFPGRFSGRQFSNSRSEMNVSTLELGDSALYLCASSRLGGEGNTIYFGEGSWLTVV.

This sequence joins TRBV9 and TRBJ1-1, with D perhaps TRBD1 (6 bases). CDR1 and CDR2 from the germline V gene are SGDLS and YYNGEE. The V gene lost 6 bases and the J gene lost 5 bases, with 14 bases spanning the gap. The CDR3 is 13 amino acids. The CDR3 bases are TGTGCCAGCACTCCGGGAGGGGGAACTGAAGCTTTCTTT. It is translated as CASTPGGGTEAFF.

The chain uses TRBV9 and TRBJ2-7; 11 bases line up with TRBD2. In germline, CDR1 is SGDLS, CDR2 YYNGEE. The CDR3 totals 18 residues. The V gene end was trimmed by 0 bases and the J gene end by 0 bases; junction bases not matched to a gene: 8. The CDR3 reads CASSVGPSGGRVSYEQYF. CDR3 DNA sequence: TGTGCCAGCAGCGTAGGCCCTAGCGGGGGGCGAGTCTCCTACGAGCAGTACTTC.

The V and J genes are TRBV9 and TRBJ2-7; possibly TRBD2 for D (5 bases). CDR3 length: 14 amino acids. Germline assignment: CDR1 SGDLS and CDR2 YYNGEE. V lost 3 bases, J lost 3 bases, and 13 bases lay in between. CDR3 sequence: CASSGDSEGYEQYF. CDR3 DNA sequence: TGTGCCAGCAGCGGGGATAGTGAGGGCTACGAGCAGTACTTC.

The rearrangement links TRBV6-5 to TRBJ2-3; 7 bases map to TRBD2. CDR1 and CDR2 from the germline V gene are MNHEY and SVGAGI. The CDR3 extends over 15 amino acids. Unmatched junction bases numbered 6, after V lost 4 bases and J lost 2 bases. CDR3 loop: CASSFAGTTTDTQYF. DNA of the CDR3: TGTGCCAGCAGTTTCGCCGGGACTACCACAGATACGCAGTATTTT.

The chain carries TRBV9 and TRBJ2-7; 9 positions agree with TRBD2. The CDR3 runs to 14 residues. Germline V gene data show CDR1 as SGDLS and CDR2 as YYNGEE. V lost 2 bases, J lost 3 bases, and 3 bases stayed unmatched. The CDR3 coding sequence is TGTGCCAGCAGCGTTGGTAGCGGGAGCTACGAGCAGTACTTC. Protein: CASSVGSGSYEQYF.

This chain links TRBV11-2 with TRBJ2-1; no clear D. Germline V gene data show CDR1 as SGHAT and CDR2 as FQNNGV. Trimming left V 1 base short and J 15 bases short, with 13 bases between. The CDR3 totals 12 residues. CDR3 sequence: CASSLGVPSTFF. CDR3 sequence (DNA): TGTGCCAGCAGCTTAGGCGTTCCCTCAACGTTCTTC.

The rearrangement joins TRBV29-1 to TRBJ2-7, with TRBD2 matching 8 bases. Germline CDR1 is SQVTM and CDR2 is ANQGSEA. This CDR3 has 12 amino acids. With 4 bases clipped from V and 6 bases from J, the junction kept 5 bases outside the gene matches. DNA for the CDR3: TGCAGCGTTGGGTACCGGGGGGGCGAGCAGTACTTC. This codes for CSVGYRGGEQYF.

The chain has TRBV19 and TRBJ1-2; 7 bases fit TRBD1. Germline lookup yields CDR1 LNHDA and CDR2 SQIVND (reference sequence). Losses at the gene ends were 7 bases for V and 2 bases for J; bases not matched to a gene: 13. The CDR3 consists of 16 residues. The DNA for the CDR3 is TGTGCCAGTACATACCGAGGGGGCAGCGACAACTATGGCTACACCTTC. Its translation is CASTYRGGSDNYGYTF.

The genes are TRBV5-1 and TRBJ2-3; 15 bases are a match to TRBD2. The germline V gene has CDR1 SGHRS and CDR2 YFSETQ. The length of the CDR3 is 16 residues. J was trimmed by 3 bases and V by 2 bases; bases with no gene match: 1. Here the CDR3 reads CASSFGTSGRTDTQYF. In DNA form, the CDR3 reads TGCGCCAGCAGCTTTGGGACTAGCGGGAGGACAGATACGCAGTATTTT.

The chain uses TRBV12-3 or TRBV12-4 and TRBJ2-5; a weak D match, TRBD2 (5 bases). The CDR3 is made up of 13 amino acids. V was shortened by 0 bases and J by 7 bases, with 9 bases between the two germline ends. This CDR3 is CASSLAGVGTQYF. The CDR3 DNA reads TGTGCCAGCAGTTTAGCGGGAGTAGGGACCCAGTACTTC.

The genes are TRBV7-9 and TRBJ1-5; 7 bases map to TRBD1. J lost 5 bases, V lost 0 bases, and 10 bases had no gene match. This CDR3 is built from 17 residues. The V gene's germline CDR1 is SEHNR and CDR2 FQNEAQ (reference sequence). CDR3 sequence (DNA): TGTGCCAGCAGCTTAGCAGGGGCAGGGGGATGGTATCAGCCCCAGCATTTT. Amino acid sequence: CASSLAGAGGWYQPQHF.

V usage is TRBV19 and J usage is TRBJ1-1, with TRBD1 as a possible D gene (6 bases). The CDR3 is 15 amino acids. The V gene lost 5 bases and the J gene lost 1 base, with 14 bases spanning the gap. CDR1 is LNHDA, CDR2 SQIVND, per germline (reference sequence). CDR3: CASSPPPTGNTEAFF. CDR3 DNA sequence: TGTGCCAGTAGTCCACCCCCGACAGGGAACACTGAAGCTTTCTTT.

For the CDR3, the DNA is TGTGCCAGCAGCCCACAGGGGACTAGCACAGATACGCAGTATTTT. It yields the protein CASSPQGTSTDTQYF. The rearrangement links TRBV2 to TRBJ2-3; possibly TRBD1 for D (7 bases). This CDR3 has 15 residues. CDR1 and CDR2 (germline): SNHLY, FYNNEI. Trimming pared 6 bases from V and 0 bases from J, leaving 13 bases between. The whole variable domain, remainder taken from reference TRBV2 and TRBJ2-3, is EPEVTQTPSHQVTQMGQEVILRCVPISNHLYFYWYRQILGQKVEFLVSFYNNEISEKSEIFDDQFSVERPDGSNFTLKIRSTKLEDSAMYFCASSPQGTSTDTQYFGPGTRLTVL.

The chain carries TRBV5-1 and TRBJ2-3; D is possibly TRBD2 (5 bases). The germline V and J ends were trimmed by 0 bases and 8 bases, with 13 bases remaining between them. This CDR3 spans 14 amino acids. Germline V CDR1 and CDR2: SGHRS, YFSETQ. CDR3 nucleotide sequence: TGCGCCAGCAGCTTGGAGGCTAGCTCGGGTACGCAGTATTTT. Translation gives CASSLEASSGTQYF. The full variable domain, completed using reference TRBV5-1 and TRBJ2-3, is KAGVTQTPRYLIKTRGQQVTLSCSPISGHRSVSWYQQTPGQGLQFLFEYFSETQRNKGNFPGRFSGRQFSNSRSEMNVSTLELGDSALYLCASSLEASSGTQYFGPGTRLTVL.

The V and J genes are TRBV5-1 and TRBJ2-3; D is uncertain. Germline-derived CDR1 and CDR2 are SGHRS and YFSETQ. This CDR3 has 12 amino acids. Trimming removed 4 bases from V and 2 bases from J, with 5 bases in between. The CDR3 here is CASSPNTDTQYF. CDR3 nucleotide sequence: TGCGCCAGCAGCCCCAACACAGATACGCAGTATTTT. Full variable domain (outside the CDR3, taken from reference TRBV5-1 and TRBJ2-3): KAGVTQTPRYLIKTRGQQVTLSCSPISGHRSVSWYQQTPGQGLQFLFEYFSETQRNKGNFPGRFSGRQFSNSRSEMNVSTLELGDSALYLCASSPNTDTQYFGPGTRLTVL.

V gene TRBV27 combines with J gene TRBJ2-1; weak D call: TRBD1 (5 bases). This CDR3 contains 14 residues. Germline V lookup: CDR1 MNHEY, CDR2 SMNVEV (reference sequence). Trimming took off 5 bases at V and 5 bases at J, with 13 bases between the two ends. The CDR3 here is CASSLRVRHNEQFF. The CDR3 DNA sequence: TGTGCCAGCAGTCTCAGGGTTCGGCACAATGAGCAGTTCTTC.